This T cell receptor (beta chain) was retrieved from a study of blood T cell repertoires in COVID-19. As for the study in general: Both acute and convalescent COVID-19 samples were obtained from the United States, Italy and Spain. PBMCs, B-cell-depleted T cells, or T cells provided the cDNA or gDNA that made up the material.

The CDR3 totals 15 residues. The V gene lost 1 base and the J gene lost 5 bases, with 15 bases spanning the gap. In germline, CDR1 is SGHTA, CDR2 FQGNSA. Per the original methods: Reference gene primers were amplified, and this amplification served to estimate nucleated cell counts. Some clones are missing from TCRdb's copy, which holds only in-frame ones; the method was immunoSEQ multiplex PCR. The V and J calls and clone size are taken from that table; D and trimming were inferred from the DNA. Here the sample spans around 120,000 clones, more than 75% being singletons. Patients of the Seattle cohort, enrolled during active infection, were followed longitudinally.

The genes are TRBV7-2 and TRBJ2-7, with D tentatively TRBD1 (6 bases). This clonotype was obtained from a man between 60 and 75 years old with COVID-19, enrolled during active disease. The sequenced sample was peripheral blood. The CDR3 coding sequence is TGTGCCAGCAGCTTAGAAGTGGGCAGGGGAAACGAGCAGTACTTC. Translating gives CASSLEVGRGNEQYF.